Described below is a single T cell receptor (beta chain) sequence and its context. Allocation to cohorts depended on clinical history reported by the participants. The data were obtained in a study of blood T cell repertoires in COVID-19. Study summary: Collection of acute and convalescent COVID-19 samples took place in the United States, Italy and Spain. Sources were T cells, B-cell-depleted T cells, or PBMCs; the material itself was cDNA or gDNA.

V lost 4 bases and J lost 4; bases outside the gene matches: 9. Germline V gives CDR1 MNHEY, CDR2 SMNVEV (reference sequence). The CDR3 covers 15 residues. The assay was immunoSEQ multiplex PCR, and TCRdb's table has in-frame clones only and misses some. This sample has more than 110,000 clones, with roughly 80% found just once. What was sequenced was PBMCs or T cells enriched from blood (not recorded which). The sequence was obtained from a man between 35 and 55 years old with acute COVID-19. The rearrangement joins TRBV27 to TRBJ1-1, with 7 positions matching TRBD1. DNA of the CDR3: TGTGCCAGCAGTTGGGGGGTAGGGGGCATCACTGAAGCTTTCTTT. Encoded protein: CASSWGVGGITEAFF.